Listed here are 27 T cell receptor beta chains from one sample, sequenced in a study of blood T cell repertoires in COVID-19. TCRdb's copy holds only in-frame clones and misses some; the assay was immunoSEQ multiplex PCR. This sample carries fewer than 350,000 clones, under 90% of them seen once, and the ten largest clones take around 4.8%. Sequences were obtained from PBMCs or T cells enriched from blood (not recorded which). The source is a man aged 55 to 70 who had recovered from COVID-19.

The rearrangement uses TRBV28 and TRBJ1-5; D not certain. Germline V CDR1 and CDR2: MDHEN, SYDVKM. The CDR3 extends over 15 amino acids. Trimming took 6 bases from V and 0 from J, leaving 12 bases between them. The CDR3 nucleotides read TGTGCCAGCAGCGCGCCGGGTAATAGCAATCAGCCCCAGCATTTT. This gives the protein CASSAPGNSNQPQHF.

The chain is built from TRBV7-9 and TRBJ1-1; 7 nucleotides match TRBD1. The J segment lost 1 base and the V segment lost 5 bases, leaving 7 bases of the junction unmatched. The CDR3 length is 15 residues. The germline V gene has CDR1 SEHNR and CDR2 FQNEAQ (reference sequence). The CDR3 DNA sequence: TGTGCCAGCAGCCGATTGACAGGGCCGAACACTGAAGCTTTCTTT. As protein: CASSRLTGPNTEAFF.

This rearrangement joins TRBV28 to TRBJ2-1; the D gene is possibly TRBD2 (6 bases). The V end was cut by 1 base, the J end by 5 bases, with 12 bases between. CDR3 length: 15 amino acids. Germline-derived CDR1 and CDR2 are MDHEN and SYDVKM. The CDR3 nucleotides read TGTGCCAGCAGTTTATACGGGAGAGCACACAATGAGCAGTTCTTC. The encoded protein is CASSLYGRAHNEQFF.

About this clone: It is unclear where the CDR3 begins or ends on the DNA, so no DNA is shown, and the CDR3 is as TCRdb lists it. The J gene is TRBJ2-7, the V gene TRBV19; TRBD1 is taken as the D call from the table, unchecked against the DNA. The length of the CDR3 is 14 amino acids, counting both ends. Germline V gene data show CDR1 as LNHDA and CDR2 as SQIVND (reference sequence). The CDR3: CASTSGQGVGEQYF.

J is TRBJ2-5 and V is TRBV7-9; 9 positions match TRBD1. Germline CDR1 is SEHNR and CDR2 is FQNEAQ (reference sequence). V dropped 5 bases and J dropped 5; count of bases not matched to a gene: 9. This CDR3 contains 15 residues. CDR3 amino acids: CASSQGQGDGETQYF. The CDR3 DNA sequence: TGTGCCAGCAGCCAGGGACAGGGAGATGGTGAGACCCAGTACTTC.

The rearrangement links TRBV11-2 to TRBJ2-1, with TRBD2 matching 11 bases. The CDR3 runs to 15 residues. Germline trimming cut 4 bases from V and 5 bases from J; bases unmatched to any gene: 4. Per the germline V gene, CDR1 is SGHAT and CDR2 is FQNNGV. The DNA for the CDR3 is TGTGCCAGCAGCTCCTTAGCGGGAGGGAACAATGAGCAGTTCTTC. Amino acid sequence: CASSSLAGGNNEQFF.

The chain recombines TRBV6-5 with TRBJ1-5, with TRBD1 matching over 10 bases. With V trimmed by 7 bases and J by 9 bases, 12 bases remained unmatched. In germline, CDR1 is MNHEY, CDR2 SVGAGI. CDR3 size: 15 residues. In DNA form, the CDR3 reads TGTGCCAGCATCCTGACAGGGGGCAGCCGGGGGCCCCAGCATTTT. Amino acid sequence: CASILTGGSRGPQHF.

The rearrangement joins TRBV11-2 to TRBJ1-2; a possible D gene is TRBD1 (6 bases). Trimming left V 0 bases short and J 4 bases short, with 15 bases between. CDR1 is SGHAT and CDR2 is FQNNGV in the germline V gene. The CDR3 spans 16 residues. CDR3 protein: CASSLDARGEGYGYTF. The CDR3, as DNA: TGTGCCAGCAGCTTAGATGCCAGGGGCGAGGGCTATGGCTACACCTTC. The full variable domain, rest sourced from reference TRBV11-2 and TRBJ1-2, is EAGVAQSPRYKIIEKRQSVAFWCNPISGHATLYWYQQILGQGPKLLIQFQNNGVVDDSQLPKDRFSAERLKGVDSTLKIQPAKLEDSAVYLCASSLDARGEGYGYTFGSGTRLTVV.

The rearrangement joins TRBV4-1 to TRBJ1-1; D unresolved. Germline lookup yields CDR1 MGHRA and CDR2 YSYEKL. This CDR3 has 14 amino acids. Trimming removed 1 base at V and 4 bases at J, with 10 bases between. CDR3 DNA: TGCGCCAGCAGCCAAGTTTCGGCGGGCACTGAAGCTTTCTTT. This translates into CASSQVSAGTEAFF.

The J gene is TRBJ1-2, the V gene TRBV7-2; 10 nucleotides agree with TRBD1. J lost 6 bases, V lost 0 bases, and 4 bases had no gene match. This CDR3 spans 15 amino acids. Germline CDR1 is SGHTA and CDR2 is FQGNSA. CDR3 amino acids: CASSLADRGRDGYTF. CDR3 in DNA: TGTGCCAGCAGCTTAGCCGACAGGGGGCGCGATGGCTACACCTTC.

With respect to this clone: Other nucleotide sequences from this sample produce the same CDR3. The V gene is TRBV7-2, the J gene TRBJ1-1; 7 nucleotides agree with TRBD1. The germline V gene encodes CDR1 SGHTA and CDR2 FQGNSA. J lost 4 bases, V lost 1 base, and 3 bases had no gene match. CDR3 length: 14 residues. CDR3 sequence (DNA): TGTGCCAGCAGCTTAGTAAGGGGGCCCACTGAAGCTTTCTTT. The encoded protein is CASSLVRGPTEAFF.

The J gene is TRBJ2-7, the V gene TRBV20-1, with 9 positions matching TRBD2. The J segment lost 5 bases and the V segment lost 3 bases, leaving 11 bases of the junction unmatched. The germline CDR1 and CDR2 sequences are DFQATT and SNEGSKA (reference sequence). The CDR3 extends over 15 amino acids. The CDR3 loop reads CSASWLAGAVHEQYF. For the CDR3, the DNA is TGCAGTGCTAGTTGGTTAGCGGGAGCGGTCCACGAGCAGTACTTC.

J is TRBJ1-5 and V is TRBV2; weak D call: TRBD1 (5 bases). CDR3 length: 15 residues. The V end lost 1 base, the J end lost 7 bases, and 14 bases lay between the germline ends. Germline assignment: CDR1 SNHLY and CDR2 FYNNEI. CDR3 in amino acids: CASSEGWTLGQPQHF. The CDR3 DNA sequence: TGTGCCAGCAGTGAAGGTTGGACATTAGGGCAGCCCCAGCATTTT.

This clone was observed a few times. CDR3 coding DNA: TGTGCCAGCAGCTTATCGGCAGGTTTTGGTGAAAAACTGTTTTTT. It is translated as CASSLSAGFGEKLFF. The genes are TRBV7-9 and TRBJ1-4; D not resolved. Germline V gene sequence: CDR1 SEHNR, CDR2 FQNEAQ (reference sequence). Trimming took off 2 bases at V and 7 bases at J, with 14 bases between the two ends. The CDR3 loop spans 15 amino acids.

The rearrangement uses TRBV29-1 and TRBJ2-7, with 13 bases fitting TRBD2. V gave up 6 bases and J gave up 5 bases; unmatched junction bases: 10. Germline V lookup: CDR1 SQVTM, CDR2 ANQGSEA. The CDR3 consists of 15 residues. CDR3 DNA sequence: TGCAGCGTACTCCAAAGGACTAGCGGGAGCCACGAGCAGTACTTC. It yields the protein CSVLQRTSGSHEQYF.

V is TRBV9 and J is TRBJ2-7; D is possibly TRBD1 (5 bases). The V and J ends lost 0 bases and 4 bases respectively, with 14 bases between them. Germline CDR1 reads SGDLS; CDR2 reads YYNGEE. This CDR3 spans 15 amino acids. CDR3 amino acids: CASSVDEGAPYEQYF. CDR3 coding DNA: TGTGCCAGCAGCGTAGACGAAGGGGCCCCATACGAGCAGTACTTC.

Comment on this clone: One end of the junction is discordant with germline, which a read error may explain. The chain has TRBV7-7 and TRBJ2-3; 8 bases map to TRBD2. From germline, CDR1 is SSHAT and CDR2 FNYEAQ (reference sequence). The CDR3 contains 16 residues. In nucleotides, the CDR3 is TGTGCTAGCAGCTTTTTGCCGGGACTAGGATCAGATACGCAGTATTTT. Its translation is CASSFLPGLGSDTQYF.

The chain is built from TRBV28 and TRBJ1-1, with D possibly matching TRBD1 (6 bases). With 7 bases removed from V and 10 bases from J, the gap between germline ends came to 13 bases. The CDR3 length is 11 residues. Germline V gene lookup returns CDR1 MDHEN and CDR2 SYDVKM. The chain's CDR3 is CASTLGARAFF. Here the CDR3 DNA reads TGTGCCAGCACTTTGGGGGCGCGAGCTTTCTTT.

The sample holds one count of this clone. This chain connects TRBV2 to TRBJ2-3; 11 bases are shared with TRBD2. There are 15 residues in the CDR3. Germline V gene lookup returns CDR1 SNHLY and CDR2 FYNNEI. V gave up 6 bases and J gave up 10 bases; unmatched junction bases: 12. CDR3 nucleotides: TGTGCCAGCAGCGCTAGCGGGAGGCCACTCCTATCGCAGTATTTT. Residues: CASSASGRPLLSQYF.

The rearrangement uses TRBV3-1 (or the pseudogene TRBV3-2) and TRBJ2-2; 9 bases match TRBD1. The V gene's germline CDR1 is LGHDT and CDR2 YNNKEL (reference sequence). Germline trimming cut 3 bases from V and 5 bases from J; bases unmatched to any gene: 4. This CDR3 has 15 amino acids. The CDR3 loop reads CASSQGDRETGELFF. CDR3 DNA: TGTGCCAGCAGCCAGGGGGACAGGGAGACCGGGGAGCTGTTTTTT.

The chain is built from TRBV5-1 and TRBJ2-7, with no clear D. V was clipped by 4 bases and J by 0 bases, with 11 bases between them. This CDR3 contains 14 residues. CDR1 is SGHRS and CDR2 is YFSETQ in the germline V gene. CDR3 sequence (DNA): TGCGCCAGCAGCCTACTCATGAGCTCCTACGAGCAGTACTTC. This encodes CASSLLMSSYEQYF.

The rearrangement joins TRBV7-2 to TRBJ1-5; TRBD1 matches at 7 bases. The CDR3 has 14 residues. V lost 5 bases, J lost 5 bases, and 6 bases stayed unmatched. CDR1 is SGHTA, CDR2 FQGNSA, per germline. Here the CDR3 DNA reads TGTGCCAGCAGCCCAATACAGGGGTATCAGCCCCAGCATTTT. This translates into CASSPIQGYQPQHF.

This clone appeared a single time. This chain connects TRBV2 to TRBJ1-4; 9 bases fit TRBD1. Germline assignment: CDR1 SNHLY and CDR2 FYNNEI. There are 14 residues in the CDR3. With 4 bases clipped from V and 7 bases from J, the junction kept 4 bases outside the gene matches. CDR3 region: CASSAGQGREKLFF. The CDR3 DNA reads TGTGCCAGCAGTGCGGGACAGGGTCGTGAAAAACTGTTTTTT.

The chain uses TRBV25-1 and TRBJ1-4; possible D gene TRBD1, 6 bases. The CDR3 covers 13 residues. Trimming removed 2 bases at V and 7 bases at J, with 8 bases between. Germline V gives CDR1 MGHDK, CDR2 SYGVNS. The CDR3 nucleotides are TGTGCCAGCAGTGAAGCAGGGGTTGAAAAACTGTTTTTT. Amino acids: CASSEAGVEKLFF. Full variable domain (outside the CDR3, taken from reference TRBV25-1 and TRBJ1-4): EADIYQTPRYLVIGTGKKITLECSQTMGHDKMYWYQQDPGMELHLIHYSYGVNSTEKGDLSSESTVSRIRTEHFPLTLESARPSHTSQYLCASSEAGVEKLFFGSGTQLSVL.

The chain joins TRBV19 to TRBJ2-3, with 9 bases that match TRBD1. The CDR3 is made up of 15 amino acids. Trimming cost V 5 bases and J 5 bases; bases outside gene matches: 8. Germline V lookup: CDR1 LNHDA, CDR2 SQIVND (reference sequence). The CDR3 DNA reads TGTGCCAGTAGTCCGGACAGGGGCCAAGGAGATACGCAGTATTTT. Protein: CASSPDRGQGDTQYF.

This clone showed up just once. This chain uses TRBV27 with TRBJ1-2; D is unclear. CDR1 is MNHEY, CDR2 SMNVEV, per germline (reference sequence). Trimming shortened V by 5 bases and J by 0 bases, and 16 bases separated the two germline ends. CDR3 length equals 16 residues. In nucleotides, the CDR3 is TGTGCCAGCAGTCCCGCAGGCAGGCCTACTAACTATGGCTACACCTTC. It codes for CASSPAGRPTNYGYTF.

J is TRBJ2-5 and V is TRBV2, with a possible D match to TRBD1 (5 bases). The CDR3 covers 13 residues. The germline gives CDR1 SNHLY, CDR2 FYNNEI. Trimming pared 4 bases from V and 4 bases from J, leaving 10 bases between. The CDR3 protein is CASSAGLGETQYF. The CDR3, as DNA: TGTGCCAGCAGTGCAGGGTTGGGAGAGACCCAGTACTTC.